This TCR beta chain was obtained from a study of shared clonotypes between healthy human individuals. Broader study findings: Sampling used blood alone; tissue repertoires probably differ.

As defined, naive CD8 cells were CD45RO-negative and positively selected for CCR7, with terminally differentiated effector memory CD45RA+ cells excluded. This clone was detected a few times. Its antigen is as yet unknown. The assay was immunoSEQ multiplex PCR, and TCRdb's table has in-frame clones only and misses some. The sample has roughly 2.1 million clones, under 95% seen once. Trimming stripped 3 bases from V and 6 bases from J, with 17 bases between. Germline CDR1 reads MNHNS; CDR2 reads SASEGT. The CDR3 extends over 15 amino acids. This clonotype originated in a man aged 18 to 29 in good health. Some clones in this sample may be carry-over from other donors' samples. V usage is TRBV6-1 and J usage is TRBJ1-1, with a weak D call TRBD1 (6 bases). Input material: naive CD8+ T cells from PBMCs. The CDR3 reads CASSEDSDRRSEAFF. The CDR3 DNA sequence: TGTGCCAGCAGTGAGGACTCAGACAGGCGTTCTGAAGCTTTCTTT.